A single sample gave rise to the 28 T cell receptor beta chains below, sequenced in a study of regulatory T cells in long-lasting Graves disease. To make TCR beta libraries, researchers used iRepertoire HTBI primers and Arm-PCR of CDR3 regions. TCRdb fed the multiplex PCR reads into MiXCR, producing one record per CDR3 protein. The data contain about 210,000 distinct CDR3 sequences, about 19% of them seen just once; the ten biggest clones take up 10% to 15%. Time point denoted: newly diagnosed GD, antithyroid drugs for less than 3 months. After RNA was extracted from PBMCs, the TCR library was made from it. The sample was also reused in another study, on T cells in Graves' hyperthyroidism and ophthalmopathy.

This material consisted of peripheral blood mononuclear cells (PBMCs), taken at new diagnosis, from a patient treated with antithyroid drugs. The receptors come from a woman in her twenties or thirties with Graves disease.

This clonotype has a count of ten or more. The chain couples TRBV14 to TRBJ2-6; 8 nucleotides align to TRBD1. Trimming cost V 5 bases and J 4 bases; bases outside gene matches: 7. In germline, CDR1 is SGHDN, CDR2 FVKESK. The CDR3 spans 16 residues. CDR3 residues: CASSYSRGPGANVLTF. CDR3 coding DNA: TGTGCCAGCAGCTATTCCAGGGGGCCCGGGGCCAACGTCCTGACTTTC.

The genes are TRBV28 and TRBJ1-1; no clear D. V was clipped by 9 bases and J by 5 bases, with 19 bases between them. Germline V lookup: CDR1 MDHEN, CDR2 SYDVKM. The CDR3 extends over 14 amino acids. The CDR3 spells CASASGWISTEAFF. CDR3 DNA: TGTGCCAGTGCTAGCGGGTGGATATCTACTGAAGCTTTCTTT.

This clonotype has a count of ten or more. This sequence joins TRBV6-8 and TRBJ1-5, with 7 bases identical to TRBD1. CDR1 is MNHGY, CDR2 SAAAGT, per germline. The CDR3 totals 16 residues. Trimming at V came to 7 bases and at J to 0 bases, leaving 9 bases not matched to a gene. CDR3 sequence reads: CASTSQTGVSNQPQHF. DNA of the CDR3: TGTGCCAGCACCAGCCAAACAGGGGTTAGCAATCAGCCCCAGCATTTT.

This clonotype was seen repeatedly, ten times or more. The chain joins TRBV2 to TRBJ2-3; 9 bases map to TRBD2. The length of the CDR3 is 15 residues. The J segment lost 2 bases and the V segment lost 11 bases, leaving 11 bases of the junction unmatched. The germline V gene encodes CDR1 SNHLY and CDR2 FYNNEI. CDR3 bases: TGTGCCGGAACCCCGACTAGCGGATACACAGATACGCAGTATTTT. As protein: CAGTPTSGYTDTQYF.

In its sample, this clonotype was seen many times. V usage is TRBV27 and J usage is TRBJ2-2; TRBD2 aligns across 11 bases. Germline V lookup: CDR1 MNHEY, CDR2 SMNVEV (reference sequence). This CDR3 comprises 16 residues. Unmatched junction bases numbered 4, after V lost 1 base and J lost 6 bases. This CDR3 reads CASSLLVAGGAGELFF. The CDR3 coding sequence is TGTGCCAGCAGTTTATTGGTAGCGGGAGGGGCCGGGGAGCTGTTTTTT.

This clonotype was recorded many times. CDR3 DNA: TGTGCCAGCAGCCGGGGACAGGGGGCAGGAGGAAACACCATATATTTT. This sequence encodes CASSRGQGAGGNTIYF. The chain joins TRBV7-9 to TRBJ1-3; TRBD1 matches at 12 bases. Trimming removed 5 bases from V and 4 bases from J; junction bases left unmatched: 6. Germline assignment: CDR1 SEHNR and CDR2 FQNEAQ (reference sequence). The CDR3 contains 16 residues. Full variable domain (outside the CDR3, taken from reference TRBV7-9 and TRBJ1-3): DTGVSQNPRHKITKRGQNVTFRCDPISEHNRLYWYRQTLGQGPEFLTYFQNEAQLEKSRLLSDRFSAERPKGSFSTLEIQRTEQGDSAMYLCASSRGQGAGGNTIYFGEGSWLTVV.

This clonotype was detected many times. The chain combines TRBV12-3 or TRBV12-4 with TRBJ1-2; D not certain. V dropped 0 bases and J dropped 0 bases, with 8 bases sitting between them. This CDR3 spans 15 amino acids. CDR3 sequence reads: CASSLAVTPNYGYTF. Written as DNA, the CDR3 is TGTGCCAGCAGTTTAGCGGTGACACCTAACTATGGCTACACCTTC.

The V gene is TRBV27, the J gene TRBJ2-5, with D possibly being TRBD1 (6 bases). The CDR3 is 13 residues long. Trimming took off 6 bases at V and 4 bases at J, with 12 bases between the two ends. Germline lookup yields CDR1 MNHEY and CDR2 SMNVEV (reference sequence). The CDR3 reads CASRIQGRETQYF. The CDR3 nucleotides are TGTGCCAGCAGAATTCAGGGGCGAGAGACCCAGTACTTC.

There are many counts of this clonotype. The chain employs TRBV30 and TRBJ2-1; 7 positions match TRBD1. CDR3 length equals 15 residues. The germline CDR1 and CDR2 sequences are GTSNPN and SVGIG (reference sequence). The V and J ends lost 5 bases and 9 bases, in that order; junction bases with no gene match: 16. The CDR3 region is CAWRPDRSVRVEQFF. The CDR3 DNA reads TGTGCCTGGCGTCCGGACAGGAGTGTACGGGTTGAGCAGTTCTTC.

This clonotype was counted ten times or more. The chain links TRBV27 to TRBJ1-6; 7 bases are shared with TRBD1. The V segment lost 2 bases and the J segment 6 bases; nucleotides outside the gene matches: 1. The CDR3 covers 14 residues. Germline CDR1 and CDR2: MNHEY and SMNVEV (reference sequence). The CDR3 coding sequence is TGTGCCAGCAGTTTAGGGGACAGTAATTCACCCCTCCACTTT. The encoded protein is CASSLGDSNSPLHF.

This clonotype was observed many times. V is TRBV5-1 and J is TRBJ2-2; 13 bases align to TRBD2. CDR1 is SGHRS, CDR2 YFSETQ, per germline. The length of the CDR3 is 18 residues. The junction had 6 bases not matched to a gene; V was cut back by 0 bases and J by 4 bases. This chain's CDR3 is CASSLEGLAGPFTGELFF. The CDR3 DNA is TGCGCCAGCAGCTTGGAGGGACTAGCGGGGCCTTTCACCGGGGAGCTGTTTTTT. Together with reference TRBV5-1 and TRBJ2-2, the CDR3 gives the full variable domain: KAGVTQTPRYLIKTRGQQVTLSCSPISGHRSVSWYQQTPGQGLQFLFEYFSETQRNKGNFPGRFSGRQFSNSRSEMNVSTLELGDSALYLCASSLEGLAGPFTGELFFGEGSRLTVL.

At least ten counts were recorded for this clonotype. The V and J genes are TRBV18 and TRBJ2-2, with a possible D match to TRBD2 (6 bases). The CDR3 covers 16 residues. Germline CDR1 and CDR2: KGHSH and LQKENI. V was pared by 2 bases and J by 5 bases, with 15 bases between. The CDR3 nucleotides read TGTGCCAGCTCACCAATGGGACTCCGAGGTACCGGGGAGCTGTTTTTT. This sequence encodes CASSPMGLRGTGELFF.

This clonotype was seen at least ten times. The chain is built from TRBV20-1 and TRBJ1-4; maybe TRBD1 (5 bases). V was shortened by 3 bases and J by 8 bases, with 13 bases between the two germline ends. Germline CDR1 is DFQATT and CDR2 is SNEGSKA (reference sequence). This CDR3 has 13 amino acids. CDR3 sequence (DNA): TGCAGTGCTAGGGACAACTGGCGGGAAAAACTGTTTTTT. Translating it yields CSARDNWREKLFF.

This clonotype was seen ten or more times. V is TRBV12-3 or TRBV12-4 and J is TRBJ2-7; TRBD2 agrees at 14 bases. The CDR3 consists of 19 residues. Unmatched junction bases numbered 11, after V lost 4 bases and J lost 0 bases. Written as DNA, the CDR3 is TGTGCCAGCAGTTCCTCCTCCGGGACTAGCGGGGGCCCCTCCTACGAGCAGTACTTC. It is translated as CASSSSSGTSGGPSYEQYF.

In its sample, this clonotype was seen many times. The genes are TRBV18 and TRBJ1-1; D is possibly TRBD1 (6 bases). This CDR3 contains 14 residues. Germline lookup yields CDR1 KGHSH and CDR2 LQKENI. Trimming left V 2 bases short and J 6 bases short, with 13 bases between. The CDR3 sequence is CASSPIAGAAEAFF. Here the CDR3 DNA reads TGTGCCAGCTCACCAATCGCAGGGGCAGCTGAAGCTTTCTTT.

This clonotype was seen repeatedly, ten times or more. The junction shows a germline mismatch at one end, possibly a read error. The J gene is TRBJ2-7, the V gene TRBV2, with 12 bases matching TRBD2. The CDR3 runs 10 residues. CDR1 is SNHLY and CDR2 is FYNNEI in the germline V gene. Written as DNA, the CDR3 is TGTGCCAGCGGCGCTAGCGGGGGGGACTTC. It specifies CASGASGGDF. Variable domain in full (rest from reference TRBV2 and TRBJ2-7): EPEVTQTPSHQVTQMGQEVILRCVPISNHLYFYWYRQILGQKVEFLVSFYNNEISEKSEIFDDQFSVERPDGSNFTLKIRSTKLEDSAMYFCASGASGGDFGPGTRLTVT.

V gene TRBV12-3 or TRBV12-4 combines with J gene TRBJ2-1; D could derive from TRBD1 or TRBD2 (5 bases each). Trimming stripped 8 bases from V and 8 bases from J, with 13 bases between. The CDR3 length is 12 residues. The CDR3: CASVTRGYEQFF. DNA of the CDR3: TGTGCCAGCGTAACCCGGGGCTATGAGCAGTTCTTC.

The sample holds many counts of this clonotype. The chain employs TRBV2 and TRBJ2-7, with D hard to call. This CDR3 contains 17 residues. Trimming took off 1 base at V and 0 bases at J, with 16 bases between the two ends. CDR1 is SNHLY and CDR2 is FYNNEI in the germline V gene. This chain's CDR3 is CASSEGKSRHFSYEQYF. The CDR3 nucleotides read TGTGCCAGCAGTGAAGGTAAATCGCGGCATTTCTCCTACGAGCAGTACTTC.

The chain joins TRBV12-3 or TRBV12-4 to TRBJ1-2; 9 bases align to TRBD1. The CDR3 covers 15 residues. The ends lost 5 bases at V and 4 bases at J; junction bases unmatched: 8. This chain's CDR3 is CASSARTGDLYGYTF. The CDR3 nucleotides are TGTGCCAGCAGTGCCCGGACAGGGGACCTCTATGGCTACACCTTC.

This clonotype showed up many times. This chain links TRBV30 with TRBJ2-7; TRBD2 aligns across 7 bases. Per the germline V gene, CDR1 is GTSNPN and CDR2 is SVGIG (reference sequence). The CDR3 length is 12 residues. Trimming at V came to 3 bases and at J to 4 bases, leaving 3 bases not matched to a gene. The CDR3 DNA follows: TGTGCCTGGAGAGGCGGGAGATACGAGCAGTACTTC. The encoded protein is CAWRGGRYEQYF.

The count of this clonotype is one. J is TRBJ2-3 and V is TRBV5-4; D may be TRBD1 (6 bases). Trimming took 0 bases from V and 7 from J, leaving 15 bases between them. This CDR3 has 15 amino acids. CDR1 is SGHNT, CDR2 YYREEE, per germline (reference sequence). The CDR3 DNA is TGTGCCAGCAGCTTGGCCGAAAGGGGGAGAAATACGCAGTATTTT. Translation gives CASSLAERGRNTQYF.

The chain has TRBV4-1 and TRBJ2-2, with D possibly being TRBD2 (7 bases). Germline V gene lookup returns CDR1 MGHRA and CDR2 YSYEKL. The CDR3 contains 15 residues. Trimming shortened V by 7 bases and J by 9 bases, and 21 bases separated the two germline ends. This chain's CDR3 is CASTLNPGGGRELFF. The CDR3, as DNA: TGCGCCAGCACCCTAAACCCGGGGGGCGGGCGGGAGCTGTTTTTT.

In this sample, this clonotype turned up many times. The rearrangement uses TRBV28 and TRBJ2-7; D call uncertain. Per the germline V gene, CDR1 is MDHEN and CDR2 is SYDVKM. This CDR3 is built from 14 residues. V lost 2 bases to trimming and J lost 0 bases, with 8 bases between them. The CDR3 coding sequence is TGTGCCAGCAGTTTAACGCCTGACTCCTACGAGCAGTACTTC. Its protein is CASSLTPDSYEQYF.

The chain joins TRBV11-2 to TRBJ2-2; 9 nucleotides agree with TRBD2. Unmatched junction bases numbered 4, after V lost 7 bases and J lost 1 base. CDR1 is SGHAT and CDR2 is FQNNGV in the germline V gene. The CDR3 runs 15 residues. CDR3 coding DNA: TGTGCCAGCACCCCGACTAGCGGGAACACCGGGGAGCTGTTTTTT. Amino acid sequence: CASTPTSGNTGELFF. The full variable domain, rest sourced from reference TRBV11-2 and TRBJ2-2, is EAGVAQSPRYKIIEKRQSVAFWCNPISGHATLYWYQQILGQGPKLLIQFQNNGVVDDSQLPKDRFSAERLKGVDSTLKIQPAKLEDSAVYLCASTPTSGNTGELFFGEGSRLTVL.

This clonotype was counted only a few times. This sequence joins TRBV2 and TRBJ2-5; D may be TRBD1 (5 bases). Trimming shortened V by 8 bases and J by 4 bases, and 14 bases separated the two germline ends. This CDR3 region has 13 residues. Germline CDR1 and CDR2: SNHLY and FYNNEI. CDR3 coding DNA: TGTGCCAGCGGCCCAGGGTTTGGAGAGACCCAGTACTTC. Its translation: CASGPGFGETQYF. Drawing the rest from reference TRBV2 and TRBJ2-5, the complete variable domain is EPEVTQTPSHQVTQMGQEVILRCVPISNHLYFYWYRQILGQKVEFLVSFYNNEISEKSEIFDDQFSVERPDGSNFTLKIRSTKLEDSAMYFCASGPGFGETQYFGPGTRLLVL.

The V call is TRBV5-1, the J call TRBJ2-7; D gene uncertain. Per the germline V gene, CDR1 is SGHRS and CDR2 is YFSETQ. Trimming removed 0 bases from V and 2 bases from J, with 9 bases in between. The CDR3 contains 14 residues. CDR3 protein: CASSLAAAAYEQYF. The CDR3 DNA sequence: TGCGCCAGCAGCTTGGCAGCAGCCGCCTACGAGCAGTACTTC.

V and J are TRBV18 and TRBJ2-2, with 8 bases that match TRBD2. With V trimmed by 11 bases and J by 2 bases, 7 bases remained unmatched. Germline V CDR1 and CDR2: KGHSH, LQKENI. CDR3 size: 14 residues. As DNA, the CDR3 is TGTGCCGCACATAGCGGGGTCAACACCGGGGAGCTGTTTTTT. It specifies CAAHSGVNTGELFF. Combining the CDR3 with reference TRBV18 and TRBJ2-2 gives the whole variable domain NAGVMQNPRHLVRRRGQEARLRCSPMKGHSHVYWYRQLPEEGLKFMVYLQKENIIDESGMPKERFSAEFPKEGPSILRIQQVVRGDSAAYFCAAHSGVNTGELFFGEGSRLTVL.

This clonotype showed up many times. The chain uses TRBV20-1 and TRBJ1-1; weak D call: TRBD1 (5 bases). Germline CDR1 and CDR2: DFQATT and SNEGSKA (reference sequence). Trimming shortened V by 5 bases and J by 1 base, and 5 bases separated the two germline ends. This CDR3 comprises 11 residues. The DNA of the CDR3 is TGCAGTGCTGGGGGGAACACTGAAGCTTTCTTT. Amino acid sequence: CSAGGNTEAFF.